This entry lists 11 T cell receptor beta chains sequenced from one sample in a study of blood T cell repertoires in COVID-19. This table comes from immunoSEQ multiplex PCR, and its TCRdb copy is limited to in-frame clones, with some not included. The table lists some 80,000 clones, about 82% of them singletons. The sequencing sample was made of peripheral blood. These receptors were collected from a woman aged 80 or over in a cohort sampled during active or convalescent COVID-19.

This chain connects TRBV29-1 to TRBJ2-6; the match to TRBD2 covers 15 bases. The CDR3 contains 18 residues. The V gene end was trimmed by 5 bases and the J gene end by 3 bases; junction bases not matched to a gene: 8. The germline CDR1 and CDR2 sequences are SQVTM and ANQGSEA. DNA for the CDR3: TGCAGCGTTAGGGAGGGACTAGCGGGAGGACTTGGGGCCAACGTCCTGACTTTC. This translates into CSVREGLAGGLGANVLTF.

The rearrangement uses TRBV19 and TRBJ1-2, with 10 bases lining up with TRBD1. This CDR3 is built from 16 residues. V shed 1 base, J shed 3 bases, and the junction held 5 bases outside the gene matches. Germline V gives CDR1 LNHDA, CDR2 SQIVND (reference sequence). CDR3 bases: TGTGCCAGTAGTATAGGCGGGACAGGGGTCGACTATGGCTACACCTTC. Its protein is CASSIGGTGVDYGYTF.

The gene calls are TRBV10-3 and TRBJ1-5; D is ambiguous. The CDR3 sequence is 15 residues long. CDR1 and CDR2 from the germline V gene are ENHRY and SYGVKD. Between the trimmed V and J ends, which lost 10 bases and 2 bases, there was a span of 18 bases. The CDR3 region is CATNRSGSGNQPQHF. The CDR3, as DNA: TGTGCCACCAATCGATCGGGAAGTGGCAATCAGCCCCAGCATTTT.

This clone has only one observation. The chain is built from TRBV24-1 and TRBJ2-3; D unresolved. Trimming stripped 4 bases from V and 2 bases from J, with 6 bases between. Looked up from germline, CDR1 is KGHDR and CDR2 is SFDVKD. This CDR3 is built from 13 residues. This CDR3 is CATSDPSTDTQYF. CDR3 in DNA: TGTGCCACCAGTGACCCATCCACAGATACGCAGTATTTT.

The chain links TRBV6-1 to TRBJ2-1; TRBD2 aligns across 9 bases. V lost 2 bases and J lost 5; bases outside the gene matches: 4. The CDR3 spans 15 residues. Germline-derived CDR1 and CDR2 are MNHNS and SASEGT. For the CDR3, the DNA is TGTGCCAGCAGTGAAAATAGCGGGAGCAACAATGAGCAGTTCTTC. Protein sequence: CASSENSGSNNEQFF.

V gene TRBV5-1 combines with J gene TRBJ2-3; tentatively, D is TRBD2 (6 bases). V was cut by 1 base and J by 6 bases, with 9 bases left in between. This CDR3 is built from 13 residues. CDR1 and CDR2 from the germline V gene are SGHRS and YFSETQ. The CDR3 DNA reads as TGCGCCAGCAGCTTGCGGGAGTGGGATACGCAGTATTTT. Protein sequence: CASSLREWDTQYF.

The chain links TRBV6-2 or TRBV6-3 to TRBJ1-4; D might be TRBD1 (5 bases). V lost 4 bases to trimming and J lost 8 bases, with 14 bases between them. Germline lookup yields CDR1 MNHEY and CDR2 SVGEGT. The CDR3 contains 14 residues. CDR3 protein: CASSSSGSGEKLFF. As DNA, the CDR3 is TGTGCCAGCAGTTCGTCAGGGTCAGGGGAAAAACTGTTTTTT.

V and J are TRBV5-1 and TRBJ1-3; D call uncertain. The CDR3 is 15 residues long. Trimming removed 4 bases from V and 0 bases from J, with 11 bases in between. The germline V gene encodes CDR1 SGHRS and CDR2 YFSETQ. CDR3 DNA sequence: TGCGCCAGCAGCCCTTCGGGGAGCTCTGGAAACACCATATATTTT. It encodes CASSPSGSSGNTIYF.

The chain carries TRBV5-4 and TRBJ2-1, with D possibly being TRBD2 (6 bases). The germline CDR1 and CDR2 sequences are SGHNT and YYREEE (reference sequence). V lost 5 bases and J 4 bases, leaving 13 bases between the germline ends. The CDR3 is 14 residues long. The CDR3 DNA is TGTGCCAGCAGTCCAGGACTAAGGTACAATGAGCAGTTCTTC. This encodes CASSPGLRYNEQFF.

The V call is TRBV5-1, the J call TRBJ2-2; D might be TRBD1 (6 bases). The V end was cut by 5 bases, the J end by 0 bases, with 11 bases between. CDR3 size: 15 residues. Germline V lookup: CDR1 SGHRS, CDR2 YFSETQ. CDR3 sequence (DNA): TGCGCCAGCAGACAGGGTTCGGCGAACACCGGGGAGCTGTTTTTT. This sequence encodes CASRQGSANTGELFF.

V and J are TRBV7-9 and TRBJ2-1, with unresolved D. The CDR3 contains 14 residues. Deletions cut 6 bases from V and 2 bases from J, with 11 bases between. Germline assignment: CDR1 SEHNR and CDR2 FQNEAQ (reference sequence). As DNA, the CDR3 is TGTGCCAGCAGTCGCGGATCGGCCTACAATGAGCAGTTCTTC. This sequence encodes CASSRGSAYNEQFF.